This is a list of T cell receptor beta chains from one sample in a study of CD8 T cells in ankylosing spondylitis. TCRdb re-analysed the 5' RACE reads in MiXCR, keeping a single row per CDR3 protein. The table records under 300,000 distinct CDR3 sequences, 18% of them present only once. Sequencing input: blood, either unsorted or a sorted T cell fraction (not recorded which). These receptors originate from a male donor with ankylosing spondylitis or in good health (not recorded which). CDR3s include the opening cysteine and the closing phenylalanine or tryptophan. Fields, in order: clone size, V gene, D gene, J gene, CDR3 protein, CDR3 DNA. A D gene is named only where the DNA matches it firmly. Clone size, where shown, is once, few, many, or a class for clones that have expanded.

many	TRBV29-1	NA	TRBJ2-1	CSVIRALYNEQFF	TGCAGCGTTATCCGGGCACTCTACAATGAGCAGTTCTTC
few	TRBV9	NA	TRBJ1-1	CASSPGEGWMNTEAFF	TGTGCCAGCAGCCCAGGAGAAGGCTGGATGAACACTGAAGCTTTCTTT
NA	TRBV6-1	NA	TRBJ2-3	CASSIGAGSTDTQYF	TGTGCCAGCAGTATTGGGGCAGGGAGCACAGATACGCAGTATTTT
NA	TRBV20-1	TRBD1	TRBJ2-7	CSARVLGGQTTVGEQYF	TGCAGTGCTAGAGTCTTAGGGGGACAGACTACCGTGGGGGAGCAGTACTTC
many	TRBV9	NA	TRBJ2-7	CASSPRDTRGYEQYF	TGTGCCAGCAGCCCCCGGGACACTAGGGGGTACGAGCAGTACTTC
few	TRBV11-1	NA	TRBJ2-1	CASSDNSHSYNEQFF	TGTGCCAGCAGCGATAACTCTCACTCCTACAATGAGCAGTTCTTC
NA	TRBV4-1	TRBD2	TRBJ2-3	CASSQDRFREEVTQYF	TGCGCCAGCAGCCAAGACCGCTTTCGGGAGGAGGTTACGCAGTATTTT
NA	TRBV20-1	TRBD2	TRBJ2-2	CSARESGKIGGELFF	TGCAGTGCTAGAGAAAGCGGGAAGATTGGCGGGGAGCTGTTTTTT
few	TRBV5-1	TRBD2	TRBJ2-7	CASSSSGGGYEQYF	TGCGCCAGCAGCTCTAGCGGGGGAGGCTACGAGCAGTACTTC
many	TRBV10-3	NA	TRBJ2-1	CAISREQGSYNEQFF	TGTGCCATCAGTCGCGAACAGGGATCCTACAATGAGCAGTTCTTC
NA	TRBV5-1	TRBD2	TRBJ2-1	CASSPAGPTYNEQFF	TGCGCCAGCAGCCCAGCGGGGCCAACCTACAATGAGCAGTTCTTC
many	TRBV7-3	TRBD2	TRBJ2-3	CASSLSGSAADTQYF	TGTGCCAGCAGCTTAAGCGGGAGTGCTGCAGATACGCAGTATTTT
NA	TRBV19	NA	TRBJ2-7	CASSMGEQYF	TGTGCCAGTAGTATGGGTGAGCAGTACTTC
NA	TRBV27	NA	TRBJ2-7	CASSLSPPGYEQYF	TGTGCCAGCAGTTTATCGCCCCCGGGCTACGAGCAGTACTTC
NA	TRBV28	TRBD2	TRBJ2-1	CASSSVTSGQYNEQFF	TGTGCCAGCAGTTCGGTCACTAGCGGGCAGTACAATGAGCAGTTCTTC
NA	TRBV9	NA	TRBJ2-3	CASSPRSIGASNTQYF	TGTGCCAGCAGCCCCCGGTCTATCGGAGCCTCAAATACGCAGTATTTT
NA	TRBV12-3/TRBV12-4	NA	TRBJ2-7	CASSFLATYEQYF	TGTGCCAGCAGTTTTCTGGCTACCTACGAGCAGTACTTC
NA	TRBV14	NA	TRBJ2-7	CASSQDVLYEQYF	TGTGCCAGCAGCCAAGACGTGCTTTACGAGCAGTACTTC
NA	TRBV5-7	NA	TRBJ2-5	CASIPKGVPQETQYF	TGTGCCAGCATCCCTAAGGGCGTCCCCCAAGAGACCCAGTACTTC
NA	TRBV4-3	TRBD2	TRBJ2-2	CASSQIAGLAGGPAGELFF	TGCGCCAGCAGCCAAATAGCGGGACTAGCGGGAGGGCCTGCCGGGGAGCTGTTTTTT
NA	TRBV5-1	TRBD2	TRBJ2-7	CASSLGAGGEEQYF	TGCGCCAGCAGCTTGGGAGCGGGAGGCGAAGAGCAGTACTTC
few	TRBV2	TRBD2	TRBJ2-1	CASQPSGGSSNEQFF	TGTGCCAGCCAGCCGAGCGGGGGGTCGTCCAATGAGCAGTTCTTC
few	TRBV7-2	NA	TRBJ2-7	CASSLVGGNFPYEQYF	TGTGCCAGCAGCTTAGTAGGGGGGAACTTCCCCTACGAGCAGTACTTC
NA	TRBV6-5	TRBD1	TRBJ2-2	CASSYGTGLTGELFF	TGTGCCAGCAGTTACGGGACAGGTCTCACCGGGGAGCTGTTTTTT
NA	TRBV4-1	NA	TRBJ2-1	CASSLKNHEQFF	TGCGCCAGCAGCCTAAAGAACCATGAGCAGTTCTTC
NA	TRBV27	NA	TRBJ2-2	CASSRESIANTGELFF	TGTGCCAGCAGTAGGGAAAGCATCGCGAACACCGGGGAGCTGTTTTTT
NA	TRBV12-3/TRBV12-4	NA	TRBJ2-2	CASSSKTENTRELFF	TGTGCCAGCAGTTCCAAGACAGAGAACACCCGGGAGCTGTTTTTT
NA	TRBV11-2	NA	TRBJ2-1	CASSNERDEQFF	TGTGCCAGCAGTAACGAGCGGGATGAGCAGTTCTTC
NA	TRBV19	TRBD1	TRBJ1-1	CASSIGWDRPQAFF	TGTGCCAGTAGTATTGGTTGGGACAGACCCCAAGCTTTCTTT
NA	TRBV12-3/TRBV12-4	TRBD2	TRBJ2-2	CASSPGAGTSGSHTGELFF	TGTGCCAGCAGTCCGGGGGCGGGGACTAGCGGGAGTCATACCGGGGAGCTGTTTTTT
many	TRBV4-1	TRBD1	TRBJ2-7	CASRQGTGLSYEQYF	TGCGCCAGCAGGCAAGGGACAGGCCTCTCCTACGAGCAGTACTTC